This TCR beta chain was captured by sequencing in a study of OX40 agonist ivuxolimab in advanced cancers. Background on the study: Dose-escalation patients' cancers were hepatocellular carcinoma, melanoma, renal cell or head and neck cancer. Three patients, one with hepatocellular carcinoma and two with cutaneous melanoma, achieved partial responses. With a range of roughly 20 to 85, age averaged 60 years, and more than 75% were male.

The data were produced by immunoSEQ multiplex PCR, yet TCRdb's version contains in-frame clones alone and is incomplete. The sample has about 73,000 clones, around 87% seen once. This CDR3 comprises 14 residues. Germline CDR1 SEHNR, CDR2 FQNEAQ (reference sequence). The V and J ends lost 0 bases and 5 bases respectively, with 10 bases between them. Study findings and constraints: Some patients without response likewise showed low normalized clonal expansion.

As for this clone: Its antigen is undetermined.

The chain uses TRBV7-9 and TRBJ2-5, with D uncertain. This sample comprised CD4+ or CD8+ T cells sorted from blood, obtained in a trial of the OX40 agonist ivuxolimab. The sequence derives from an adult with an advanced solid tumor such as melanoma, head and neck, liver or kidney cancer. CDR3 DNA sequence: TGTGCCAGCAGCTTAGCGACGGGTGCCGAGACCCAGTACTTC. This encodes CASSLATGAETQYF.